This T cell receptor (beta chain) emerged from a study of blood T cell repertoires in COVID-19. Study-level background: COVID-19 samples from acute and convalescent phases originated in the United States, Italy and Spain. T cells, B-cell-depleted T cells, or PBMCs provided the cDNA or gDNA that served as material.

With 4 bases removed from V and 3 bases from J, the gap between germline ends came to 9 bases. Germline V gene lookup returns CDR1 LGHDT and CDR2 YNNKEL (reference sequence). The CDR3 length is 13 residues. Authors' analysis steps: Amplification of reference gene primers provided the estimated nucleated cell counts. This table comes from immunoSEQ multiplex PCR, and its TCRdb copy is limited to in-frame clones, with some not included. The V and J calls and clone size come from that table; D and trimming were worked out from the DNA. The sample consists of 200,000 to 300,000 clones, nearly 90% of them appearing once.

Sequenced sample: peripheral blood. The receptor was derived from a young man with active or convalescent COVID-19. The V call is TRBV3-1 (or the pseudogene TRBV3-2), the J call TRBJ1-1; TRBD1 is a possible D gene (6 bases). CDR3 sequence (DNA): TGTGCCAGCAGCCCGGGACACTACACTGAAGCTTTCTTT. As protein: CASSPGHYTEAFF.